The present T cell receptor (beta chain) was sequenced within a study of beta chain features in type 1 diabetes. The study, taken as a whole, reports: More deletions and fewer insertions at VDJ junctions were seen in type 1 diabetes patients. A definitive answer on HLA type influencing TCRB rearrangement was not reached here.

V lost 4 bases to trimming and J lost 1 base; unmatched junction nucleotides: 5. Germline values: CDR1 SGHTA, CDR2 FQGNSA. This CDR3 is built from 15 residues. Sequenced material consisted of expressed TCRB transcripts (all of the isolated RNA was reverse transcribed). Clones were read by immunoSEQ multiplex PCR, and TCRdb kept only the in-frame ones, dropping some. The profile shows hundreds of thousands of clones, 10% to 15% of them singletons. As regards this clone: Antigen specificity is unknown.

Sequencing was carried out using naive CD4+ T cells from blood. This receptor was identified in a man aged 18 to 29 in good health. V gene TRBV7-2 combines with J gene TRBJ2-7, with 9 bases lining up with TRBD2. The CDR3 loop is CASSSLAGHSYEQYF. In DNA form, the CDR3 reads TGTGCCAGCAGCTCGCTAGCGGGGCATTCCTACGAGCAGTACTTC. Looking up the rest from reference TRBV7-2 and TRBJ2-7 gives the full variable domain: GAGVSQSPSNKVTEKGKDVELRCDPISGHTALYWYRQSLGQGLEFLIYFQGNSAPDKSGLPSDRFSAERTGGSVSTLTIQRTQQEDSAVYLCASSSLAGHSYEQYFGPGTRLTVT.